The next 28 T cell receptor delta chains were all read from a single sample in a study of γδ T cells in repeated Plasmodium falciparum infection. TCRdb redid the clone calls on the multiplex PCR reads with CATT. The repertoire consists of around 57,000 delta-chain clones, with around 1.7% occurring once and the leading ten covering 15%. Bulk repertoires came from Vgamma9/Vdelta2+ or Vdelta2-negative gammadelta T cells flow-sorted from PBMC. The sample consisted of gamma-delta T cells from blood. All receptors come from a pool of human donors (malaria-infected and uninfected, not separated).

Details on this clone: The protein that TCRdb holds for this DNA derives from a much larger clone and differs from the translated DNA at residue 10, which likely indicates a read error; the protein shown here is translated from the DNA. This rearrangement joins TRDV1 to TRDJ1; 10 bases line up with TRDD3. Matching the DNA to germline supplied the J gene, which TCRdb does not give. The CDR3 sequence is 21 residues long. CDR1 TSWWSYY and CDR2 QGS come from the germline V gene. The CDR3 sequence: CAIGELDHTIIGGYGTDKLIF. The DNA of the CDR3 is TGTGCTATTGGGGAACTAGATCATACTATTATCGGGGGATACGGCACCGATAAACTCATCTTT.

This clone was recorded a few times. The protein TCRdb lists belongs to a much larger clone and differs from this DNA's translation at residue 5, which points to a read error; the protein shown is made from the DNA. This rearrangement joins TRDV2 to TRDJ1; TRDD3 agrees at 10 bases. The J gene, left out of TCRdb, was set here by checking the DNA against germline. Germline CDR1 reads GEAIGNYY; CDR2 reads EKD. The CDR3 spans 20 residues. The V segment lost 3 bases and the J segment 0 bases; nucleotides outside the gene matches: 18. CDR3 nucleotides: TGTGCCTGTGACGCCGAAGACAGGTTGACTGGGGGATTGTACACCGATAAACTCATCTTT. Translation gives CACDAEDRLTGGLYTDKLIF.

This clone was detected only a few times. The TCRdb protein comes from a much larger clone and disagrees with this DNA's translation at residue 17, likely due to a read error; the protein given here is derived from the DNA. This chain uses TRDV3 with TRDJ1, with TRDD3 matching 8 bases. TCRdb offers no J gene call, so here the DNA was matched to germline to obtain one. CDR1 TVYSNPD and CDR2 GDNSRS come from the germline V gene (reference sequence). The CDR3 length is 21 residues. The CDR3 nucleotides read TGTGCCTCTTCGGCCTTCCCGTTTGGGGATACTACTTGTGAGTACACCGTTAAACTCATCTTT. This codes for CASSAFPFGDTTCEYTVKLIF.

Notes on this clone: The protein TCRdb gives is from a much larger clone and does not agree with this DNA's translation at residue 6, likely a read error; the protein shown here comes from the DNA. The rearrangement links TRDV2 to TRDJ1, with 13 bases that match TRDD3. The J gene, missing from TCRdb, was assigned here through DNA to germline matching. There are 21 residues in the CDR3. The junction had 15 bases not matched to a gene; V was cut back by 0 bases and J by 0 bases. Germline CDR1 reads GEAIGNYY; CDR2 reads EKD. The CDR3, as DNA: TGTGCCTGTGACACCATTACTGGGGGATACGCCGAGCGGAAGGACACCGATAAACTCATCTTT. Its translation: CACDTITGGYAERKDTDKLIF.

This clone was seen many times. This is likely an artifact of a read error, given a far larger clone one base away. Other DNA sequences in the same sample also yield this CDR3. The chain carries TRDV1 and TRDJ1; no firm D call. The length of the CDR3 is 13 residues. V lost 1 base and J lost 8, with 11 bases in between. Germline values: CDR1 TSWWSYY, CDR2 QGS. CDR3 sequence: CALGERSPGKLIF. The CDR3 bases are TGTGCTCTTGGGGAACGCTCCCCGGGGAAACTCATCTTT.

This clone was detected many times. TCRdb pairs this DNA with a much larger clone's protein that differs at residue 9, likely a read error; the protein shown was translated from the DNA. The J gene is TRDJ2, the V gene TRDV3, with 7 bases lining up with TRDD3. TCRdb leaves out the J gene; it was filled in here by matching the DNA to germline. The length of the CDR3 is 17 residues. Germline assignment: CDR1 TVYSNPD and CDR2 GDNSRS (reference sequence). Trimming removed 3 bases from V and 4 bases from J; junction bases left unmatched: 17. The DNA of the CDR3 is TGTGCCTTAAAATCGTGGGGGACCCTCCACTCGACAGCACAACTCTTCTTT. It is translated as CALKSWGTLHSTAQLFF. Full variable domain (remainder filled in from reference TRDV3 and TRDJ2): CDKVTQSSPDQTVASGSEVVLLCTYDTVYSNPDLFWYRIRPDYSFQFVFYGDNSRSEGADFTQGRFSVKHILTQKAFHLVISPVRTEDSATYYCALKSWGTLHSTAQLFFGKGTQLIVEP.

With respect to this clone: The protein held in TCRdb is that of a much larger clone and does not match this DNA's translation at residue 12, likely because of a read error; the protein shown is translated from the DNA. The CDR3 loop is CALGELGPTPSVIEPQLFF. The CDR3 nucleotides are TGTGCTCTTGGGGAACTGGGTCCGACCCCCTCGGTGATCGAACCACAACTCTTCTTT. V usage is TRDV1 and J usage is TRDJ2, with D hard to call. Matching the DNA to germline supplied the J gene, which TCRdb does not give. The germline V and J ends were trimmed by 0 bases and 9 bases, with 26 bases remaining between them. The germline V gene encodes CDR1 TSWWSYY and CDR2 QGS. The CDR3 spans 19 residues.

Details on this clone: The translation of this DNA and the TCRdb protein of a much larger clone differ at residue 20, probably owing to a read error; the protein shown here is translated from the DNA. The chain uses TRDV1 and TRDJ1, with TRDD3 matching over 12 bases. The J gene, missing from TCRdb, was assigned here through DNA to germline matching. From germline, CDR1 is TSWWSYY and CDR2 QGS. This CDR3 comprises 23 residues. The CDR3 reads CALGARLPIPYWGIPNFTDELIF. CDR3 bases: TGTGCTCTTGGGGCGCGACTTCCTATCCCGTACTGGGGGATACCGAACTTTACCGATGAACTCATCTTT.

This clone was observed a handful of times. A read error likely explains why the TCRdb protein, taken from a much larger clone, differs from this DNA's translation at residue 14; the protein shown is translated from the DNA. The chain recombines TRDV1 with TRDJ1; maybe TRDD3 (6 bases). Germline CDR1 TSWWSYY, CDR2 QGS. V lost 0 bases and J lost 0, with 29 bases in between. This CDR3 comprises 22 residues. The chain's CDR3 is CALGELVLSCALGGANTDKLIF. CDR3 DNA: TGTGCTCTTGGGGAACTAGTCTTATCCTGCGCCTTGGGGGGCGCAAACACCGATAAACTCATCTTT.

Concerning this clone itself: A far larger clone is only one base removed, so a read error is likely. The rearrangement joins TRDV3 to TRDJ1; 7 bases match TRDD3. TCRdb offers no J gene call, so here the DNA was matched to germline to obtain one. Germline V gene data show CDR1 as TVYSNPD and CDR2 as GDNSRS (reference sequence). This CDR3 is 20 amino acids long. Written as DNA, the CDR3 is TGTGCCTTTTGCTGTCCTGTCCCGTGGAGGTGGGGGAGAAACACTGATAAACTCATCTTT. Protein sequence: CAFCCPVPWRWGRNTDKLIF.

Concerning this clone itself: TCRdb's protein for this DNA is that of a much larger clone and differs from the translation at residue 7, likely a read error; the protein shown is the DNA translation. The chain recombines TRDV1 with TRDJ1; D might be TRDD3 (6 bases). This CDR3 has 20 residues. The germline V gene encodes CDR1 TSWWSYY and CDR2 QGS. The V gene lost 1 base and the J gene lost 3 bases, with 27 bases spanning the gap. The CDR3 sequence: CALGEQGGSPRWDKADKLIF. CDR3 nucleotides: TGTGCTCTTGGGGAACAAGGGGGCTCCCCACGATGGGATAAAGCCGATAAACTCATCTTT.

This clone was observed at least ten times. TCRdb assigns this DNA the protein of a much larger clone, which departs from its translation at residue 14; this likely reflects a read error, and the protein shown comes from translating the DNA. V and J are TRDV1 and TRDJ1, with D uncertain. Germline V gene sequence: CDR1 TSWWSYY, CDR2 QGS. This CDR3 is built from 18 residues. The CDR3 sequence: CALGFTSVHTYITNKLIF. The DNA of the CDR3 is TGTGCTCTTGGGTTCACCTCCGTACATACTTATATCACCAATAAACTCATCTTT.

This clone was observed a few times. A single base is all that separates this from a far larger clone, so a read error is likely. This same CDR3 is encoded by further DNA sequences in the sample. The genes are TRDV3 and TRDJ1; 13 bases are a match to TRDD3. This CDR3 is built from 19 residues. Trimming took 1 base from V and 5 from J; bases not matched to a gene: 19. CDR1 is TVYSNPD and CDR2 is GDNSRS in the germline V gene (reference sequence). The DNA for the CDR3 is TGTGCCTTTATTCCTACCCTCTACTGGGGGATACGCAGGCTTGATAAACTCATCTTT. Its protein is CAFIPTLYWGIRRLDKLIF.

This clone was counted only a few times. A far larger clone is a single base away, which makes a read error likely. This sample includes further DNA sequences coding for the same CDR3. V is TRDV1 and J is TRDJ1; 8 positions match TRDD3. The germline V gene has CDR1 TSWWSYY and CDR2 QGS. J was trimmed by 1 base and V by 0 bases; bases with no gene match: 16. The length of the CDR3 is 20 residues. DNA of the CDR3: TGTGCTCTTGGGGAACTTTCCCGTGGGGATACAGGGGGAGGCACCGATAAACTCATCTTT. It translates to CALGELSRGDTGGGTDKLIF.

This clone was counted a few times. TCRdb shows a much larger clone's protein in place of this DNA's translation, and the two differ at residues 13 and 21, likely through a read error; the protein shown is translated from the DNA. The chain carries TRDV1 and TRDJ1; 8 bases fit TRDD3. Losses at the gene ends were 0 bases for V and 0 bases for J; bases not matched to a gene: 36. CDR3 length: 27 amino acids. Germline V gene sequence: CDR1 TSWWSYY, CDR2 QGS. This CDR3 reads CALGELVFCLLGLPTGGPTLHTDKLIF. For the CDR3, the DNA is TGTGCTCTTGGGGAACTAGTATTTTGTCTCCTAGGCCTCCCAACTGGGGGTCCTACTTTGCACACCGATAAACTCATCTTT.

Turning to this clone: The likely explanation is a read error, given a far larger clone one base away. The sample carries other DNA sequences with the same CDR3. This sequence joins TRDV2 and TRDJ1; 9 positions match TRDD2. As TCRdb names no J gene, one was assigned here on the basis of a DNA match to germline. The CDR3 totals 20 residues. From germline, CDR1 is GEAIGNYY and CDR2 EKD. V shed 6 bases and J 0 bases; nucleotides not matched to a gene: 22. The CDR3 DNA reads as TGTGCCTGTTCGCCAAACCTTCCTACAAGGATTGGGGGGTACACCGATAAACTCATCTTT. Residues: CACSPNLPTRIGGYTDKLIF.

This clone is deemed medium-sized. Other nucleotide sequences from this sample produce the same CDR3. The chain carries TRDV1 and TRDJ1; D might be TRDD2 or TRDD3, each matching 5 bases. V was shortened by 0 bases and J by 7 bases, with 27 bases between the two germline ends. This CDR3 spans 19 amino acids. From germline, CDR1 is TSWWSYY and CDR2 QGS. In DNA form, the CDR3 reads TGTGCTCTTGGGGAACTCGGGATCCCTACCGAATTAGGAAGGAGTAAACTCATCTTT. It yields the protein CALGELGIPTELGRSKLIF.

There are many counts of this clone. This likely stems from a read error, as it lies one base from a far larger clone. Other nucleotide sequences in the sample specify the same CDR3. The CDR3 sequence: CALGGYTPLPEVFYWGTSTDKLIF. The CDR3 nucleotides are TGTGCTCTTGGGGGATACACTCCCTTACCGGAGGTCTTTTACTGGGGGACCTCCACCGATAAACTCATCTTT. V is TRDV1 and J is TRDJ1, with 9 bases that match TRDD3. The J gene, missing from TCRdb, was assigned here through DNA to germline matching. CDR3 length: 24 amino acids. The J segment lost 1 base and the V segment lost 4 bases, leaving 31 bases of the junction unmatched. Germline V gene data show CDR1 as TSWWSYY and CDR2 as QGS.

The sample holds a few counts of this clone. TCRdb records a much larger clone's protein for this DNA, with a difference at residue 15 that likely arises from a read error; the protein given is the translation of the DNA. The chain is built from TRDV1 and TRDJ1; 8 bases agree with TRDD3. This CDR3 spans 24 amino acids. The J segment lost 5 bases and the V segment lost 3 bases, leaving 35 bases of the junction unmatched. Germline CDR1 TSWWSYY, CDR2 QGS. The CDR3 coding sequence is TGTGCTCTTGGGGATCCCGGACGCCTTCCCCGGTCTGGGGGACACCCTCGACACCGGGATAAACTCATCTTT. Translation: CALGDPGRLPRSGGHPRHRDKLIF.

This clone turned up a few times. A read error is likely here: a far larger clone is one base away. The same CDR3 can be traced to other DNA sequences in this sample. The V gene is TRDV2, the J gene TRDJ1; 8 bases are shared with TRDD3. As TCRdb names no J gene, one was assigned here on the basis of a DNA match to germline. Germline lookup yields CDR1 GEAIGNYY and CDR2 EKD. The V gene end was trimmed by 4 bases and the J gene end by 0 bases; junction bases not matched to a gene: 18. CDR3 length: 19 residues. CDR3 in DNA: TGTGCCTGTGATTACGGAGGGATACGCAAGCTTTTACACACCGATAAACTCATCTTT. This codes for CACDYGGIRKLLHTDKLIF.

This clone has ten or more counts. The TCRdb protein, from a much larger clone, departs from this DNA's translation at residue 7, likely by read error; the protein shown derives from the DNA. The CDR3 sequence is CACEPATKWGRDKLIF. CDR3 bases: TGTGCCTGTGAACCTGCGACCAAATGGGGGAGAGATAAACTCATCTTT. This sequence joins TRDV2 and TRDJ1, with 7 bases fitting TRDD3. The CDR3 has 16 amino acids. Germline V lookup: CDR1 GEAIGNYY, CDR2 EKD. V gave up 4 bases and J gave up 5 bases; unmatched junction bases: 15.

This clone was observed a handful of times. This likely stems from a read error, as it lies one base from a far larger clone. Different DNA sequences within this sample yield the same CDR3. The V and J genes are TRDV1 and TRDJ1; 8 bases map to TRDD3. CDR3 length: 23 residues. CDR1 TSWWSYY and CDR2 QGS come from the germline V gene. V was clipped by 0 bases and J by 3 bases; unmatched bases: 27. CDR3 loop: CALGELFPSTLIIGGSGSDKLIF. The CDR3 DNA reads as TGTGCTCTTGGGGAACTGTTTCCATCCACACTTATAATTGGGGGATCTGGTTCCGATAAACTCATCTTT.

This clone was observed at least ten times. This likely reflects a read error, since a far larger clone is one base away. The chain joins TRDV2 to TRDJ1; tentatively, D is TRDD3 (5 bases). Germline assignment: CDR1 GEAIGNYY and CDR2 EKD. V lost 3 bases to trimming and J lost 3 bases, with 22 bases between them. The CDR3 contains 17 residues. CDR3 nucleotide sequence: TGTGCCTGTGACCGGGTTCCCGGGGTGGGGCCCCCCGATAAACTCATCTTT. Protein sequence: CACDRVPGVGPPDKLIF.

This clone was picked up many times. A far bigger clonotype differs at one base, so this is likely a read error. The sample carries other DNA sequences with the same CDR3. The CDR3 loop reads CALGEQSGYWGISSDTDKLIF. The CDR3 nucleotides are TGTGCTCTTGGGGAACAATCCGGGTACTGGGGGATCTCCTCTGACACCGATAAGCTCATCTTT. J gene calling gave no result, while the V gene is TRDV1; the table's D call of TRDD3 was not tested on the DNA. The CDR3 spans 21 residues. Germline CDR1 TSWWSYY, CDR2 QGS.

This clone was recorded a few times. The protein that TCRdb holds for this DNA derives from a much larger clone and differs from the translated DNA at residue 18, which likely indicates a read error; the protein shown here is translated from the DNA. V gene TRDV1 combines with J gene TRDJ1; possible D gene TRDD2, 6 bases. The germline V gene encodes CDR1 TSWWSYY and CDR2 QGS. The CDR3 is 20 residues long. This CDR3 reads CALGEARHLPRWSVIDKPIF. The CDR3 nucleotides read TGTGCTCTTGGGGAAGCTCGACATCTTCCTCGGTGGTCCGTTATAGATAAACCCATCTTT.

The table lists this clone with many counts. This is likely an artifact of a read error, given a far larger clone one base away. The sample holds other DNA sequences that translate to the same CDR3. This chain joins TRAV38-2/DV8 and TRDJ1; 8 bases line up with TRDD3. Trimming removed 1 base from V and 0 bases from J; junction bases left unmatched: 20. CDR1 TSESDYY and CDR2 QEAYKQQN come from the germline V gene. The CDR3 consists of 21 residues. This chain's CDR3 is CAYRSSGVCTGGPANTDKLIF. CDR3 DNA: TGTGCTTATAGGAGCTCCGGGGTGTGTACTGGGGGGCCCGCCAACACCGATAAACTCATCTTT.

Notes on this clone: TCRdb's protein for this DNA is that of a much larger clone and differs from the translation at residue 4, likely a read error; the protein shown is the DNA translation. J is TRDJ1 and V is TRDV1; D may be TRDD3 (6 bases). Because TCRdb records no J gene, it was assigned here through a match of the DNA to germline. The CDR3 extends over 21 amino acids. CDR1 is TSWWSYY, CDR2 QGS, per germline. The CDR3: CALEERERLHSNGGELPGLIF. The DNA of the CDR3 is TGTGCTCTTGAGGAACGAGAGCGCCTACATTCGAACGGGGGGGAACTGCCCGGACTCATCTTT.

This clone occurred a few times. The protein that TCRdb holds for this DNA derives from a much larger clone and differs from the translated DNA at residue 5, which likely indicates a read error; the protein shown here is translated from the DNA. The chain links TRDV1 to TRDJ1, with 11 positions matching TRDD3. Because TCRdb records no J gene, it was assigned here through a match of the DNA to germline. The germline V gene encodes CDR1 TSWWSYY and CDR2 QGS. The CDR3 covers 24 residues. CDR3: CALGKLRSYLLRTGGYIHTDKLIF. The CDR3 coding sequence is TGTGCTCTTGGGAAACTCAGATCCTACCTCCTTCGTACTGGGGGATATATCCACACCGATAAACTCATCTTT.